Following are 21 T cell receptor beta chains from one sample sequenced in a study of shared clonotypes between healthy human individuals. TCRdb's copy holds only in-frame clones and misses some; the assay was immunoSEQ multiplex PCR. The sample shows about 2 million clones, 85% to 95% of them seen only once. Sequenced sample: naive CD4+ T cells sorted from blood. The sample's subset: CD45RA+ positively selected. These receptors came from a man younger than 30 in good health.

CDR3 DNA sequence: TGCGCCAGCAGCTCGGGGACAGTCGCTAACTATGGCTACACCTTC. It codes for CASSSGTVANYGYTF. The chain has TRBV5-1 and TRBJ1-2, with 7 bases that match TRBD1. The CDR3 spans 15 residues. CDR1 is SGHRS and CDR2 is YFSETQ in the germline V gene. J was trimmed by 0 bases and V by 3 bases; bases with no gene match: 5.

The V gene is TRBV5-1, the J gene TRBJ1-4; tentative D call: TRBD1 (5 bases). The CDR3 is 15 amino acids. V lost 4 bases, J lost 8 bases, and 18 bases lay in between. Germline CDR1 reads SGHRS; CDR2 reads YFSETQ. The CDR3 protein is CASSTSARGEEKLFF. In DNA, the CDR3 is TGCGCCAGCAGCACCTCCGCACGGGGGGAAGAAAAACTGTTTTTT.

The rearrangement joins TRBV11-2 to TRBJ2-7; the D gene is possibly TRBD2 (5 bases). The V and J ends lost 5 bases and 7 bases respectively, with 18 bases between them. Per germline, CDR1 SGHAT and CDR2 FQNNGV. There are 14 residues in the CDR3. Here the CDR3 reads CASSPPSSPREQYF. The CDR3 nucleotides read TGTGCCAGCAGCCCCCCTAGCTCTCCACGTGAGCAGTACTTC.

This chain connects TRBV6-5 to TRBJ2-3; D remains ambiguous. The CDR3 totals 14 residues. The germline gives CDR1 MNHEY, CDR2 SVGAGI. V gave up 3 bases and J gave up 2 bases, with 9 bases separating them. This CDR3 is CASSYSTTTDTQYF. CDR3 sequence (DNA): TGTGCCAGCAGTTATTCTACTACCACAGATACGCAGTATTTT.

In this sample, this clone turned up once. The gene calls are TRBV2 and TRBJ2-1; 9 bases align to TRBD2. This CDR3 is built from 15 residues. With V trimmed by 6 bases and J by 2 bases, 5 bases remained unmatched. Per the germline V gene, CDR1 is SNHLY and CDR2 is FYNNEI. The CDR3 here is CASRPGLAPYNEQFF. The CDR3 DNA is TGTGCCAGCAGACCGGGACTAGCCCCCTACAATGAGCAGTTCTTC.

This chain links TRBV27 with TRBJ1-5, with D possibly matching TRBD1 (6 bases). Trimming stripped 6 bases from V and 3 bases from J, with 18 bases between. Germline V gene data show CDR1 as MNHEY and CDR2 as SMNVEV (reference sequence). CDR3 length: 16 amino acids. CDR3 in amino acids: CASSPGDWRNNQPQHF. CDR3 in DNA: TGTGCCAGCAGCCCAGGGGATTGGAGAAACAATCAGCCCCAGCATTTT.

To note about this clone: This may be a read error, as it is one base from a much larger clone. The gene calls are TRBV2 and TRBJ1-5; 8 nucleotides align to TRBD1. The J segment lost 6 bases and the V segment lost 8 bases, leaving 9 bases of the junction unmatched. Germline V gene lookup returns CDR1 SNHLY and CDR2 FYNNEI. The CDR3 is 14 residues long. The CDR3 loop is CASGDRLLGQPQHF. The CDR3 DNA sequence: TGTGCCAGCGGGGACAGGTTGCTGGGTCAGCCCCAGCATTTT.

This sequence joins TRBV28 and TRBJ2-7; D remains ambiguous. V dropped 3 bases and J dropped 3 bases, with 9 bases sitting between them. The V gene's germline CDR1 is MDHEN and CDR2 SYDVKM. This CDR3 is built from 13 residues. The CDR3 spells CASSFVVSYEQYF. CDR3 coding DNA: TGTGCCAGCAGTTTCGTAGTCAGCTACGAGCAGTACTTC. The whole variable domain, filled in from reference TRBV28 and TRBJ2-7, reads DVKVTQSSRYLVKRTGEKVFLECVQDMDHENMFWYRQDPGLGLRLIYFSYDVKMKEKGDIPEGYSVSREKKERFSLILESASTNQTSMYLCASSFVVSYEQYFGPGTRLTVT.

This chain links TRBV4-1 with TRBJ2-5, with D perhaps being TRBD1 or TRBD2 (6 bases each). The V and J ends lost 2 bases and 3 bases respectively, with 16 bases between them. CDR1 MGHRA and CDR2 YSYEKL come from the germline V gene. There are 16 residues in the CDR3. CDR3 sequence (DNA): TGCGCCAGCAGCCAAACCATCGGGGGCGGAAAAGAGACCCAGTACTTC. Encoded protein: CASSQTIGGGKETQYF.

The sample holds one count of this clone. This chain uses TRBV7-2 with TRBJ1-1, with D unclear. The CDR3 is made up of 13 amino acids. V was clipped by 0 bases and J by 8 bases, with 10 bases between them. Germline-derived CDR1 and CDR2 are SGHTA and FQGNSA. CDR3 in amino acids: CASSLAGVVEAFF. The CDR3, as DNA: TGTGCCAGCAGCTTAGCGGGTGTGGTAGAAGCTTTCTTT.

The rearrangement joins TRBV9 to TRBJ1-4; D call uncertain. Germline V lookup: CDR1 SGDLS, CDR2 YYNGEE. The CDR3 contains 14 residues. V was clipped by 1 base and J by 0 bases, with 4 bases between them. CDR3 sequence (DNA): TGTGCCAGCAGCGTAAAAGCAACTAATGAAAAACTGTTTTTT. It specifies CASSVKATNEKLFF.

The chain is built from TRBV5-4 and TRBJ1-2; 9 bases fit TRBD1. The CDR3 has 15 amino acids. Germline CDR1 reads SGHNT; CDR2 reads YYREEE (reference sequence). The V segment lost 3 bases and the J segment 8 bases; nucleotides outside the gene matches: 11. The CDR3 reads CASSWIGGQGKGYTF. For the CDR3, the DNA is TGTGCCAGCAGCTGGATAGGCGGACAGGGGAAAGGCTACACCTTC.

The chain joins TRBV7-2 to TRBJ2-1; 14 bases are shared with TRBD2. The germline V gene encodes CDR1 SGHTA and CDR2 FQGNSA. This CDR3 has 14 amino acids. The J segment lost 14 bases and the V segment lost 4 bases, leaving 7 bases of the junction unmatched. The CDR3 sequence: CASSSTGTSGRKFF. Written as DNA, the CDR3 is TGTGCCAGCAGCTCGACCGGGACTAGCGGGAGAAAGTTCTTC. Combining the CDR3 with reference TRBV7-2 and TRBJ2-1 gives the whole variable domain GAGVSQSPSNKVTEKGKDVELRCDPISGHTALYWYRQSLGQGLEFLIYFQGNSAPDKSGLPSDRFSAERTGGSVSTLTIQRTQQEDSAVYLCASSSTGTSGRKFFGPGTRLTVL.

The chain carries TRBV14 and TRBJ2-4, with TRBD2 as a possible D gene (6 bases). V was shortened by 3 bases and J by 1 base, with 7 bases between the two germline ends. Germline V gene data show CDR1 as SGHDN and CDR2 as FVKESK. The CDR3 is 14 residues long. The CDR3 sequence is CASSHRGAKNIQYF. Here the CDR3 DNA reads TGTGCCAGCAGCCACCGGGGGGCCAAAAACATTCAGTACTTC.

The V call is TRBV15, the J call TRBJ2-5; D ambiguous. The CDR3 runs to 17 residues. V was clipped by 0 bases and J by 3 bases, with 17 bases between them. Germline values: CDR1 LNHNV, CDR2 YYDKDF (reference sequence). In nucleotides, the CDR3 is TGTGCCACCAGCAGAGATCGACGAATTGGCGGTAAAGAGACCCAGTACTTC. Protein product: CATSRDRRIGGKETQYF.

The V call is TRBV29-1, the J call TRBJ2-2; TRBD1 is a possible D gene (6 bases). Per the germline V gene, CDR1 is SQVTM and CDR2 is ANQGSEA. V lost 6 bases to trimming and J lost 2 bases, with 13 bases between them. CDR3 size: 14 residues. CDR3 residues: CSVIRDINTGELFF. The DNA of the CDR3 is TGCAGCGTCATACGGGACATTAACACCGGGGAGCTGTTTTTT.

J is TRBJ2-5 and V is TRBV29-1; 14 bases fit TRBD2. The junction had 4 bases not matched to a gene; V was cut back by 6 bases and J by 4 bases. This CDR3 contains 14 residues. In germline, CDR1 is SQVTM, CDR2 ANQGSEA. Written as DNA, the CDR3 is TGCAGCGTCGTAGGACTAGCGGGGGGAGAGACCCAGTACTTC. Translated, it gives CSVVGLAGGETQYF.

The rearrangement uses TRBV2 and TRBJ1-2, with D unclear. This CDR3 is built from 14 residues. CDR1 and CDR2 (germline): SNHLY, FYNNEI. V was trimmed by 8 bases and J by 7 bases, leaving 20 bases between them. DNA for the CDR3: TGTGCCAGCTTGGGCACAACCCTCGGAGCTGGCTACACCTTC. Its translation: CASLGTTLGAGYTF.

The chain links TRBV10-3 to TRBJ2-3; D is uncertain. Germline values: CDR1 ENHRY, CDR2 SYGVKD. Trimming took off 7 bases at V and 5 bases at J, with 10 bases between the two ends. The CDR3 covers 12 residues. CDR3 loop: CAITQTGDTQYF. The CDR3 nucleotides are TGTGCCATCACCCAAACCGGAGATACGCAGTATTTT.

The gene calls are TRBV15 and TRBJ1-5; D gene unclear. The CDR3 consists of 13 residues. Germline CDR1 is LNHNV and CDR2 is YYDKDF (reference sequence). Trimming removed 0 bases from V and 5 bases from J, with 5 bases in between. The CDR3 bases are TGTGCCACCAGCAGAGAGGTATATCAGCCCCAGCATTTT. This sequence encodes CATSREVYQPQHF.

V is TRBV7-2 and J is TRBJ1-5; possibly TRBD1 for D (5 bases). Deletions cut 2 bases from V and 5 bases from J, with 10 bases between. Germline V gene data show CDR1 as SGHTA and CDR2 as FQGNSA. The CDR3 contains 14 residues. CDR3 in amino acids: CASSLRGDYQPQHF. CDR3 nucleotide sequence: TGTGCCAGCAGCTTAAGGGGTGATTATCAGCCCCAGCATTTT. Together with reference TRBV7-2 and TRBJ1-5, the CDR3 gives the full variable domain: GAGVSQSPSNKVTEKGKDVELRCDPISGHTALYWYRQSLGQGLEFLIYFQGNSAPDKSGLPSDRFSAERTGGSVSTLTIQRTQQEDSAVYLCASSLRGDYQPQHFGDGTRLSIL.